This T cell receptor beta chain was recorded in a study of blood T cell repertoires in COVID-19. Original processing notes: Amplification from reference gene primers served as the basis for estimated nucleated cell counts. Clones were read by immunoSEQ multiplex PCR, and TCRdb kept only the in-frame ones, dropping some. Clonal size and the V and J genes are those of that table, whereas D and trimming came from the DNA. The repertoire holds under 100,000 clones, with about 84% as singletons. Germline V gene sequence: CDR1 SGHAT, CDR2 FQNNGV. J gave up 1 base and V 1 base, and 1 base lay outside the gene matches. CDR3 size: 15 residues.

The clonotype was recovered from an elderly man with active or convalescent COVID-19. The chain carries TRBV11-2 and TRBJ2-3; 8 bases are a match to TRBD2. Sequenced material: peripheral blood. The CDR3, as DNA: TGTGCCAGCAGCTTAGTGCGGGGGGGCACAGATACGCAGTATTTT. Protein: CASSLVRGGTDTQYF.